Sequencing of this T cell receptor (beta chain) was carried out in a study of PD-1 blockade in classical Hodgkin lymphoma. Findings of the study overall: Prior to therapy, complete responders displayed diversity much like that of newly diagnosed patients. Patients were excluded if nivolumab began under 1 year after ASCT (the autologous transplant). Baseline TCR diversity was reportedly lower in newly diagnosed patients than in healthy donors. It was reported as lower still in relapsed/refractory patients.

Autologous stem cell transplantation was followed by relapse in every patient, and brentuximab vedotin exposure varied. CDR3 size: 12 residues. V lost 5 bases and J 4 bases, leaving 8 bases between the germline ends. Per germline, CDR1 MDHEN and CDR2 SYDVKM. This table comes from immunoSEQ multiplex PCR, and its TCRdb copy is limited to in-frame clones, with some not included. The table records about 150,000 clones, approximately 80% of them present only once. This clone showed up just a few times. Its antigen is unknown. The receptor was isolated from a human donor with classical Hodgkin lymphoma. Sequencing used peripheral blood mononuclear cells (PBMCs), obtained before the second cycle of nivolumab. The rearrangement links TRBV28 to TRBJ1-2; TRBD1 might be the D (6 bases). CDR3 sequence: CASSTGAYGYTF. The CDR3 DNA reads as TGTGCCAGCAGTACGGGGGCCTATGGCTACACCTTC.